What follows are 5 T cell receptor beta chains derived from one specimen sequenced in a study of cytomegalovirus exposure and HLA in healthy donors. PCR used 60 Vbeta primers and 13 Jbeta primers. Method: immunoSEQ multiplex PCR; TCRdb's copy keeps in-frame clones and lacks some. This sample has some 130,000 clones; roughly two thirds occur once, and the top ten carry roughly 1.6%. What was sequenced was PBMCs. These receptors came from a man between 25 and 39 years old in good health and CMV-seropositive.

This clone was found once. The junction and the germline gene differ at one end; a read error may be behind it. The chain links TRBV7-7 to TRBJ2-2, with TRBD1 matching 8 bases. The CDR3 runs 16 residues. Germline-derived CDR1 and CDR2 are SSHAT and FNYEAQ (reference sequence). The CDR3 DNA sequence: TGTGCTAGCAGCGCGACCGGGACAGGAAACACCGGGGAGCTGTTTTTT. Amino acid sequence: CASSATGTGNTGELFF. The full variable domain, rest sourced from reference TRBV7-7 and TRBJ2-2, is GAGVSQSPRYKVTKRGQDVTLRCDPISSHATLYWYQQALGQGPEFLTYFNYEAQPDKSGLPSDRFSAERPEGSISTLTIQRTEQRDSAMYRCASSATGTGNTGELFFGEGSRLTVL.

The chain has TRBV11-3 and TRBJ2-1; 7 bases line up with TRBD2. This CDR3 has 13 residues. The V segment lost 5 bases and the J segment 8 bases; nucleotides outside the gene matches: 6. Germline assignment: CDR1 SGHNT and CDR2 YENEEA. The CDR3 DNA reads as TGTGCCAGCAGCCCCGGGCGGGGGTATGAGCAGTTCTTC. Amino acid sequence: CASSPGRGYEQFF.

The CDR3 DNA follows: TGCGCCAGCAGCTTGGATCGGCGACAGATTCCAATCTACGAGCAGTACTTC. Its translation is CASSLDRRQIPIYEQYF. The chain carries TRBV5-1 and TRBJ2-7; TRBD1 is a possible D gene (5 bases). The CDR3 spans 17 residues. Looked up from germline, CDR1 is SGHRS and CDR2 is YFSETQ. Trimming removed 0 bases at V and 3 bases at J, with 19 bases between.

The genes are TRBV7-9 and TRBJ2-1, with 9 positions matching TRBD1. From germline, CDR1 is SEHNR and CDR2 FQNEAQ (reference sequence). V lost 5 bases to trimming and J lost 5 bases; unmatched junction nucleotides: 7. There are 15 residues in the CDR3. CDR3 sequence reads: CASSKPGQGHNEQFF. CDR3 DNA sequence: TGTGCCAGCAGCAAACCGGGACAGGGACACAATGAGCAGTTCTTC.

The chain carries TRBV6-1 and TRBJ2-7, with 7 nucleotides matching TRBD2. This CDR3 comprises 15 residues. Germline V gene sequence: CDR1 MNHNS, CDR2 SASEGT. V gave up 1 base and J gave up 3 bases; unmatched junction bases: 6. Here the CDR3 DNA reads TGTGCCAGCAGTGAAGAAATCGGCGGGAGCTACGAGCAGTACTTC. Its translation is CASSEEIGGSYEQYF.